This T cell receptor beta chain was sequenced in a study of blood T cell repertoires in COVID-19. The V and J ends lost 9 bases and 2 bases, in that order; junction bases with no gene match: 6. The CDR3 spans 13 residues. The germline V gene has CDR1 KGHDR and CDR2 SFDVKD. Assay used: immunoSEQ multiplex PCR; TCRdb lists only in-frame clones, some missing. This table has 80,000 to 100,000 clones, 75% to 85% appearing once. This clone was observed a single time. Sequences were obtained from peripheral blood. The chain has TRBV24-1 and TRBJ2-7; 7 bases match TRBD1. The origin of this receptor is a man in his 70s with acute or convalescent COVID-19. The CDR3 region is CATSRGTAYEQYF. The CDR3 coding sequence is TGTGCCACCTCCAGGGGGACCGCCTACGAGCAGTACTTC.